The T cell receptor (beta chain) described here comes from a study of blood T cell repertoires in COVID-19. Grouping used clinical history reported by participants in a survey and questionnaire. The CDR3 is 15 residues long. V lost 1 base and J lost 3; bases outside the gene matches: 6. Germline assignment: CDR1 LGHDT and CDR2 YNNKEL (reference sequence). Generated by immunoSEQ multiplex PCR, the TCRdb table keeps only in-frame clones and is missing some. The sample lists fewer than 350,000 clones; about nine tenths were seen once. This receptor was taken from a man in his 60s who had recovered from COVID-19. Sequencing was carried out using PBMCs or T cells enriched from blood (not recorded which). The chain couples TRBV3-1 (or the pseudogene TRBV3-2) to TRBJ2-7, with 7 positions matching TRBD1. The CDR3 DNA sequence: TGTGCCAGCAGCCAAGCTCCGGGACAGATCTACGAGCAGTACTTC. Encoded protein: CASSQAPGQIYEQYF.